The clone carrying this TCR beta chain has just a few counts. What it binds is unknown. The CDR3 length is 15 residues. The V segment lost 5 bases and the J segment 4 bases; nucleotides outside the gene matches: 6. From germline, CDR1 is SGHTA and CDR2 FQGNSA. The source of the sample is a study of long-term antiretroviral therapy in people with HIV. General study findings and limits: Controls had broader CDR3 length ranges than HIV repertoires did. Post-ART diversity increased but stayed below transplant donor controls.

Researchers ran immunoSEQ v3.0 at survey level. Each sample aimed for roughly 35,000-50,000 sequenced T-cell genomes. The protocol was immunoSEQ multiplex PCR, while the TCRdb copy is restricted to in-frame clones and leaves out a portion. This table holds roughly 34,000 clones, roughly 85% found once. This sequence joins TRBV7-2 and TRBJ2-3, with TRBD2 identical over 10 bases. The source was unsorted PBMCs, collected about 2.7 years before starting antiretroviral therapy. The TCR originated in a woman aged 25 to 39 with HIV. CDR3 bases: TGTGCCAGCAGCCCGACTAGCGGGCCATCAGATACGCAGTATTTT. It yields the protein CASSPTSGPSDTQYF.